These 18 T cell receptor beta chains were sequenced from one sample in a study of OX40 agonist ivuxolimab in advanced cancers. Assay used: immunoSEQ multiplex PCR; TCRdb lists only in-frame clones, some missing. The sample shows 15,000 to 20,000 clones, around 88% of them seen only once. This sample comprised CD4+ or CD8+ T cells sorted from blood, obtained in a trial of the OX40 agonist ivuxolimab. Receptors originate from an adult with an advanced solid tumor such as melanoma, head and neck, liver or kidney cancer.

Here the CDR3 DNA reads TGTGCCAGCAGCTTTGGAGAGACCCAGTACTTC. Residues: CASSFGETQYF. The rearrangement joins TRBV5-6 to TRBJ2-5, with D hard to call. V was cut by 2 bases and J by 4 bases, with 3 bases left in between. This CDR3 has 11 residues. Germline CDR1 SGHDT, CDR2 YYEEEE.

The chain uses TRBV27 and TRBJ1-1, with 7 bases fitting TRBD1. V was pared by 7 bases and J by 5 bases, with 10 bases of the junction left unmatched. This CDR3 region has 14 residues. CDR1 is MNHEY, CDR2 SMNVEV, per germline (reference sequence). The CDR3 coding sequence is TGTGCCAGCACCAGGGGGGGGGTAGGGACTGAAGCTTTCTTT. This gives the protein CASTRGGVGTEAFF.

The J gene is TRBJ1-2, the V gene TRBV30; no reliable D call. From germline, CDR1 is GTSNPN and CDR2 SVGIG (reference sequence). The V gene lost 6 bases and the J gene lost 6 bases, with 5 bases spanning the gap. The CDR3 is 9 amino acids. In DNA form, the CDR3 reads TGTGCCTGCCTCGATGGCTACACCTTC. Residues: CACLDGYTF.

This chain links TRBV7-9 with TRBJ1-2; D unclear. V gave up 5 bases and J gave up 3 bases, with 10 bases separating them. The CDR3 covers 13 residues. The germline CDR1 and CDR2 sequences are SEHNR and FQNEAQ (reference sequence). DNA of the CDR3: TGTGCCAGCAGCCTTGGCGGATACTATGGCTACACCTTC. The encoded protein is CASSLGGYYGYTF.

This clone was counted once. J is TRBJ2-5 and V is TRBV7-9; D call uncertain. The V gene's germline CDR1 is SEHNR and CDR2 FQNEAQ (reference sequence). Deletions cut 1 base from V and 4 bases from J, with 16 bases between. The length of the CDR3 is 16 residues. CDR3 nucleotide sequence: TGTGCCAGCAGCTTAGTCGGTCAGAGGCCCGGAGAGACCCAGTACTTC. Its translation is CASSLVGQRPGETQYF.

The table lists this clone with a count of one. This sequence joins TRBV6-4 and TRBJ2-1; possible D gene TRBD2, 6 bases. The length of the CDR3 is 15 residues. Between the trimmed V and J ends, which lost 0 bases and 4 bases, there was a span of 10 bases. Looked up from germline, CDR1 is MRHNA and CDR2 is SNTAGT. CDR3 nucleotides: TGTGCCAGCAGTGACTCGTATGGAGGGTACAATGAGCAGTTCTTC. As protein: CASSDSYGGYNEQFF.

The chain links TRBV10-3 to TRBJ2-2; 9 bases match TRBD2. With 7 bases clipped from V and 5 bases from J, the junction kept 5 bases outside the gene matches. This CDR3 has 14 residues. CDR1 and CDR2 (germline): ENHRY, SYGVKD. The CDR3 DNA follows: TGTGCCATCACAGCGGGAGGTCGGACCGGGGAGCTGTTTTTT. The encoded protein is CAITAGGRTGELFF.

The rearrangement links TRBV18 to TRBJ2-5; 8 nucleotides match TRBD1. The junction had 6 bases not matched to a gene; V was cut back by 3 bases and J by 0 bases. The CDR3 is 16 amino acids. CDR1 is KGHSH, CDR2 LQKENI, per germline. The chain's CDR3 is CASSPSVGQDQETQYF. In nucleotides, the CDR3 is TGTGCCAGCTCACCCTCGGTGGGACAGGACCAAGAGACCCAGTACTTC.

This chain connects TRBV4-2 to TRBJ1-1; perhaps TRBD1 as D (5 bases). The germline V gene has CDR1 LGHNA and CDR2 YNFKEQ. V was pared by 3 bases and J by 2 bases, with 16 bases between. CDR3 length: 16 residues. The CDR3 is CASSQVPGTVNTEAFF. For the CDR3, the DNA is TGTGCCAGCAGCCAGGTGCCGGGGACGGTTAACACTGAAGCTTTCTTT.

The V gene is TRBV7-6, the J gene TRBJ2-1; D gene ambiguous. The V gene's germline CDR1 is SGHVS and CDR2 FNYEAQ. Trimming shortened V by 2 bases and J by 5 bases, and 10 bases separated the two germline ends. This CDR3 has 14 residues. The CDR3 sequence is CASSLSSAHNEQFF. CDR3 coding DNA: TGTGCCAGCAGCTTATCATCAGCCCACAATGAGCAGTTCTTC.

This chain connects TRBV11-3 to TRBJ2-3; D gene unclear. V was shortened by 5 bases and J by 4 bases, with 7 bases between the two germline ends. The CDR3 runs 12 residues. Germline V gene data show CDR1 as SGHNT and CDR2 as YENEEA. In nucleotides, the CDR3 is TGTGCCAGCAGCCTCTCGGCAGATACGCAGTATTTT. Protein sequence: CASSLSADTQYF.

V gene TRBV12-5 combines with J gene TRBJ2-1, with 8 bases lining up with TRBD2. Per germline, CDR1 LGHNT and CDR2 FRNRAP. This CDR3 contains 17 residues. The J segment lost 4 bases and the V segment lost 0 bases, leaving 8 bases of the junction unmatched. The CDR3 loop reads CASGLVLPSGLYNEQFF. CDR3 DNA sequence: TGTGCTAGTGGTTTGGTACTGCCTAGCGGGCTTTACAATGAGCAGTTCTTC. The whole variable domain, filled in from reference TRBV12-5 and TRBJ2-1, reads DARVTQTPRHKVTEMGQEVTMRCQPILGHNTVFWYRQTMMQGLELLAYFRNRAPLDDSGMPKDRFSAEMPDATLATLKIQPSEPRDSAVYFCASGLVLPSGLYNEQFFGPGTRLTVL.

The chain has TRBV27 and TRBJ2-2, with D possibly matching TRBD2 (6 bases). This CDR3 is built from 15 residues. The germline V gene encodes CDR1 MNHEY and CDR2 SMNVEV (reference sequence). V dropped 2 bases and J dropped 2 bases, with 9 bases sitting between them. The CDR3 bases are TGTGCCAGCAGTTTAATGCGGGATAACACCGGGGAGCTGTTTTTT. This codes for CASSLMRDNTGELFF.

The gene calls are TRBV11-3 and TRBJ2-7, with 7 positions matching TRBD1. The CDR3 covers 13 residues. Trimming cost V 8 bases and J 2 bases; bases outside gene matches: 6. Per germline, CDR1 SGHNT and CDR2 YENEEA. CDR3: CASPGQNPYEQYF. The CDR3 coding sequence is TGTGCCAGCCCGGGACAGAACCCCTACGAGCAGTACTTC.

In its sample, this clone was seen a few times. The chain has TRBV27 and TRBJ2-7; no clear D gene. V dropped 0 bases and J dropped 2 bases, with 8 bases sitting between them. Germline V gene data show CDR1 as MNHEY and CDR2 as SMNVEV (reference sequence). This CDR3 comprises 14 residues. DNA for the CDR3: TGTGCCAGCAGTTTATCAGGGTACACCTACGAGCAGTACTTC. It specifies CASSLSGYTYEQYF.

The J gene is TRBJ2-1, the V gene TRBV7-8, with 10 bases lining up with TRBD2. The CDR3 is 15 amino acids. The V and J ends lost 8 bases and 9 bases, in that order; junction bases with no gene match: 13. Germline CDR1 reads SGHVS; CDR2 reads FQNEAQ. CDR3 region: CASQISGGFKVEQFF. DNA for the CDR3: TGTGCCAGCCAGATTAGCGGGGGGTTCAAGGTTGAGCAGTTCTTC.

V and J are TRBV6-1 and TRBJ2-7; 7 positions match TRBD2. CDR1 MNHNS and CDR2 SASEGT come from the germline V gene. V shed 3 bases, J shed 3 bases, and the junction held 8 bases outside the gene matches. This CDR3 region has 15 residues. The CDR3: CASSDLAEGSYEQYF. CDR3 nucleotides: TGTGCCAGCAGTGATCTAGCGGAGGGGAGCTACGAGCAGTACTTC.

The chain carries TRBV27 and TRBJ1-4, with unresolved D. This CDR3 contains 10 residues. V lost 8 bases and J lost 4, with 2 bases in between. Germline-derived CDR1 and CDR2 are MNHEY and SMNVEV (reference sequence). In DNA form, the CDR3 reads TGTGCCAGCGGTAATGAAAAACTGTTTTTT. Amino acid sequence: CASGNEKLFF.